This T cell receptor beta chain originates from a study of T cell responses to AZD1222 COVID-19 vaccine. Study-level findings and limits: It should be noted that donors were predominantly white British and more often female, and clonal diversity was possibly underestimated.

As concerns this clone: Its antigen is unidentified. One end of the junction varies from germline; a read error may be responsible.

The CDR3 runs 12 residues. Germline-derived CDR1 and CDR2 are SEHNR and FQNEAQ (reference sequence). Produced via immunoSEQ multiplex PCR; TCRdb's table is partial and in-frame only. Of around 110,000 clones in the sample, around 94% were seen once. This sequence originates from an adult in good health. The chain links TRBV7-9 to TRBJ2-1; D unresolved. The specimen was peripheral blood, collected on day 0 of AZD1222 vaccination. CDR3 coding DNA: TGTGCCAGCAGCATAGCATCCAATGAGCAGTTCTTC. It yields the protein CASSIASNEQFF. Combining the CDR3 with reference TRBV7-9 and TRBJ2-1 gives the whole variable domain DTGVSQNPRHKITKRGQNVTFRCDPISEHNRLYWYRQTLGQGPEFLTYFQNEAQLEKSRLLSDRFSAERPKGSFSTLEIQRTEQGDSAMYLCASSIASNEQFFGPGTRLTVL.